The entry that follows covers one T cell receptor (beta chain) sequence. Between the trimmed V and J ends, which lost 4 bases and 8 bases, there was a span of 11 bases. The CDR3 runs 13 residues. Germline CDR1 and CDR2: LNHDA and SQIVND (reference sequence). Methods used by the authors: Estimation of nucleated cell counts was performed using reference gene primer amplification. Data came from immunoSEQ multiplex PCR; TCRdb stores just in-frame clones and leaves some out. V, J and clone size reflect that table, while D and trimming were determined from the DNA. The sample holds some 320,000 clones; 70% to 90% are singletons and the top ten take over 6%. This specimen belongs to a study of blood T cell repertoires in COVID-19. Study-level background: Sites across the United States, Italy and Spain contributed samples from acute and convalescent COVID-19. The analysed material was cDNA or gDNA that came from T cells, B-cell-depleted T cells, or PBMCs.

The rearrangement links TRBV19 to TRBJ1-4, with TRBD1 as a possible D gene (6 bases). The receptor was derived from a woman aged 25-40 years who had recovered from COVID-19. The sequencing input was peripheral blood. The DNA of the CDR3 is TGTGCCAGTAGTACCCGGACAGTAGAAAAACTGTTTTTT. This sequence encodes CASSTRTVEKLFF.